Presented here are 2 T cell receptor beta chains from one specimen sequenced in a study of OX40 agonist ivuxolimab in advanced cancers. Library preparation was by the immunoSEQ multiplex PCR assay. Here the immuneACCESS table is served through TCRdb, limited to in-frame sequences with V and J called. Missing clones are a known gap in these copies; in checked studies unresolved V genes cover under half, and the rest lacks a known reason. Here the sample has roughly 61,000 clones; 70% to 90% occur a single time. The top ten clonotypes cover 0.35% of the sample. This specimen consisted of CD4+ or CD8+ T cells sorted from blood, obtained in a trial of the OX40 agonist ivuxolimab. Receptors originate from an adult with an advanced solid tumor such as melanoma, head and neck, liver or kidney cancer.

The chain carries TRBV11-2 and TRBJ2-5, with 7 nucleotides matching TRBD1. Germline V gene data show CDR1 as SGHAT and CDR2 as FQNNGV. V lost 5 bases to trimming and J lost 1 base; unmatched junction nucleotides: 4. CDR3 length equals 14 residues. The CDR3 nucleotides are TGTGCCAGCAGCGCAGGACAGGCCCAAGAGACCCAGTACTTC. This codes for CASSAGQAQETQYF.

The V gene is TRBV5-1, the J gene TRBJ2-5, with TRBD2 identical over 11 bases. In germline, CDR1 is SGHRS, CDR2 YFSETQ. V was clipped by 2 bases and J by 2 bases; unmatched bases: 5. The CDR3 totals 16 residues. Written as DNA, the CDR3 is TGCGCCAGCAGCTTCCCTAGCGGGGGGCCACAAGAGACCCAGTACTTC. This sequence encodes CASSFPSGGPQETQYF.